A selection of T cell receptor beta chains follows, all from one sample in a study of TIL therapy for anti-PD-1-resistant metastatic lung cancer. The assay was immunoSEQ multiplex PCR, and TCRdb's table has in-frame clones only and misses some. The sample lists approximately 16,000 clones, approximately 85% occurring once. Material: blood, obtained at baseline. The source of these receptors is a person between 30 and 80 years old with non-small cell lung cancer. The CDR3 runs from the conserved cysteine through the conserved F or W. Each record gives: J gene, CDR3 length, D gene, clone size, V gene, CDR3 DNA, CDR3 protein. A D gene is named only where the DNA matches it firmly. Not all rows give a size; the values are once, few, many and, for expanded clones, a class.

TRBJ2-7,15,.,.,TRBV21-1,TGTGCCAGCAGCAAAGCAGGGACAGGGAACTACGAGCAGTACTTC,CASSKAGTGNYEQYF
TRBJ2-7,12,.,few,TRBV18,TGTGCCAGCTCACCTGACAGAAGCAAGCAGTACTTC,CASSPDRSKQYF
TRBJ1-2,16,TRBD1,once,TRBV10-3,TGTGCCATCAGTGTGGCAGGGGGTTCTCTACGGTATGGCTACACCTTC,CAISVAGGSLRYGYTF
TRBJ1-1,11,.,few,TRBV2,TGTGCCAGCAGTCGGGTCACTGAAGCTTTCTTT,CASSRVTEAFF
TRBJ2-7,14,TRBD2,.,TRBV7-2,TGTGCCAGCAGCTTGTCTAGCGGGGAATACGAGCAGTACTTC,CASSLSSGEYEQYF
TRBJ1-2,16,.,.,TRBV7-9,TGTGCCAGCAGTCCCGGCGGTACAGAAGTCCTATTGGGCTACACCTTC,CASSPGGTEVLLGYTF
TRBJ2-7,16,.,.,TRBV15,TGTGCCACCAGCAGAAGCCCCCGGACAGACACCTACGAGCAGTACTTC,CATSRSPRTDTYEQYF
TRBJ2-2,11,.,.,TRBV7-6,TGTGCCAGCAGCTTAACCGGGGAGCTGTTTTTT,CASSLTGELFF
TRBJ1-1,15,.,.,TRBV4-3,TGCGCCAGCAGCCAAGATAGACCTGCTTACACTGAAGCTTTCTTT,CASSQDRPAYTEAFF
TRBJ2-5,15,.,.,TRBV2,TGTGCCAGCAGGACACAGGGACTTGGACAAGAGACCCAGTACTTC,CASRTQGLGQETQYF
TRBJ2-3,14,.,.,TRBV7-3,TGTGCCAGTTCACAGGCGGCTAGCACAGATACGCAGTATTTT,CASSQAASTDTQYF
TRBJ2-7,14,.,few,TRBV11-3,TGTGCCAGCAGCCCGATGGGGGCGAGTGAAGAGCAGTACTTC,CASSPMGASEEQYF
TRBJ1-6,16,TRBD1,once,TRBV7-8,TGTGCCAGCAGCGAGGGACAGGGGTATACAAAATCACCCCTCCACTTT,CASSEGQGYTKSPLHF
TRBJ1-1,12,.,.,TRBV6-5,TGTGCCAGCAGATTATTAGACACTGAAGCTTTCTTT,CASRLLDTEAFF
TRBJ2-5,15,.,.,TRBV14,TGTGCCAGCAGCCCCAATTACGGGACGTCGGAGACCCAGTACTTC,CASSPNYGTSETQYF
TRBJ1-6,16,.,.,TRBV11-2,TGTGCCAGCAGCTTAGTGTCAGGCTTAGGGGGTTCACCCCTCCACTTT,CASSLVSGLGGSPLHF
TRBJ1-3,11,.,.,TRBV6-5,TGTGCCAGCAGTAACGGAAACACCATATATTTT,CASSNGNTIYF
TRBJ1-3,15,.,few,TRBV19,TGTGCCAGTGCATTGGGGATCAGTAATGGAAACACCATATATTTT,CASALGISNGNTIYF
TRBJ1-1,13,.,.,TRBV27,TGTGCCAGCAGTTTAGGGGCGAACACTGAAGCTTTCTTT,CASSLGANTEAFF
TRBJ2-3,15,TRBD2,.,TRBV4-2,TGTGCCAGCAGCCAAGGACTAGCGGCAGGTGATACGCAGTATTTT,CASSQGLAAGDTQYF
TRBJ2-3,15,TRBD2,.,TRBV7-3,TGTGCCAGCAGCTTAGCGGGACTAAGAACAGATACGCAGTATTTT,CASSLAGLRTDTQYF
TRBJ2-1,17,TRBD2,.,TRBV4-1,TGCGCCAGCAGCCAGTCGACACTAGCGGGGGGCAACAATGAGCAGTTCTTC,CASSQSTLAGGNNEQFF
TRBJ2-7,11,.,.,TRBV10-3,TGTGCCATCGGATTCCTGAACGAGCAGTACTTC,CAIGFLNEQYF
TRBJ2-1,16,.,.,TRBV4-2,TGTGCCAGCAGGGACCAGGGGGGGGAGCTTGGCAATGAGCAGTTCTTC,CASRDQGGELGNEQFF
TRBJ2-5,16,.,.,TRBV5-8,TGTGCCAGCAGCTGGTACAGAGCTCACGGGCAAGAGACCCAGTACTTC,CASSWYRAHGQETQYF
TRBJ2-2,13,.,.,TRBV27,TGTGCCAGCAGTGGACACAGCACCGGGGAGCTGTTTTTT,CASSGHSTGELFF
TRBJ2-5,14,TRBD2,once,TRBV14,TGTGCCAGCAGCCGCGGAAGCGGGAGGGAGACCCAGTACTTC,CASSRGSGRETQYF
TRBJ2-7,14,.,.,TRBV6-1,TGTGCCAGCAGTGAAGTCCCAGGGGCCTACGAGCAGTACTTC,CASSEVPGAYEQYF
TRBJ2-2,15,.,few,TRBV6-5,TGTGCCAGCAGTTACTCGTACAGAAACACCGGGGAGCTGTTTTTT,CASSYSYRNTGELFF
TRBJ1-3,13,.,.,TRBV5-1,TGCGCCAGCAGCTTGATACCTGGAAACACCATATATTTT,CASSLIPGNTIYF
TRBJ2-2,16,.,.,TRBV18,TGTGCCAGCTCACCGGCGACATACACGAACACCGGGGAGCTGTTTTTT,CASSPATYTNTGELFF
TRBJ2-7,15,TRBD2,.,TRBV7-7,TGTGCCAGCAGCCTTGAGCGGGGCAGTGCCTACGAGCAGTACTTC,CASSLERGSAYEQYF
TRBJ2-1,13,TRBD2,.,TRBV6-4,TGTGCCAGCAGTGAAGCGGGGTACAATGAGCAGTTCTTC,CASSEAGYNEQFF
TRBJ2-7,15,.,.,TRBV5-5,TGTGCCAGCAGCTTGGGGCTTCTATTTTCGGACGAGCAGTACTTC,CASSLGLLFSDEQYF
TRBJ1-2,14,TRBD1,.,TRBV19,TGTGCCAGCCAAGCCCAGGGGGCCGCTGATGGCTACACCTTC,CASQAQGAADGYTF
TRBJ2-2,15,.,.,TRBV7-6,TGTGCCAGCAGTCCTAGGGCCCTGGGGACCGGGGAGCTGTTTTTT,CASSPRALGTGELFF
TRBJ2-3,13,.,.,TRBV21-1,TGTGCCAGCAGCAACCGACAGCCAGATACGCAGTATTTT,CASSNRQPDTQYF
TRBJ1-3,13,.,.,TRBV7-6,TGTGCCAGCAGCTTTGGGGGTGGAAACACCATATATTTT,CASSFGGGNTIYF
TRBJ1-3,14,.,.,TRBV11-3,TGTGCCAGCAGCTTGAGCCACTCTGGAAACACCATATATTTT,CASSLSHSGNTIYF
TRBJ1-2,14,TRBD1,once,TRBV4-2,TGTGCCAGCAGCCCGGACAGGGGGTACTATGGCTACACCTTC,CASSPDRGYYGYTF
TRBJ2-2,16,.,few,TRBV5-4,TGTGCCAGCAGCGTTAAGATGGGGCCTAACACCGGGGAGCTGTTTTTT,CASSVKMGPNTGELFF
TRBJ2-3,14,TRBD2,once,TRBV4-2,TGTGCCAGCAGAAGAAGCGGGACCACAGATACGCAGTATTTT,CASRRSGTTDTQYF
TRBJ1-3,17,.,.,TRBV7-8,TGTGCCAGCAGCCCAACCCGCGGGGTACCCTCTGGAAACACCATATACTTT,CASSPTRGVPSGNTIYF
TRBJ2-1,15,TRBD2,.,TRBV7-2,TGTGCCAGCAGCTCTCAACTAGCGGGTAACAATGAGCAGTTCTTC,CASSSQLAGNNEQFF
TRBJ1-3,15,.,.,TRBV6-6,TGTGCCAGCAGTTACGACAGAAGCTCTGGAAACACCATATATTTT,CASSYDRSSGNTIYF
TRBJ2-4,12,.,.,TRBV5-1,TGCGCCAGCAGCTTGGGGGAAAACATTCAGTACTTC,CASSLGENIQYF
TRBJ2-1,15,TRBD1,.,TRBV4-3,TGCGCCAGCAGCCAGGGGACAGGGGAAGGCAATGAGCAGTTCTTC,CASSQGTGEGNEQFF
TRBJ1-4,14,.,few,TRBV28,TGTGCCAGCAGTATGGGGATCACTAATGAAAAACTGTTTTTT,CASSMGITNEKLFF
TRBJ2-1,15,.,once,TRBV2,TGTGCCAGCAGTGAAGAGGGGGACTTCTACAATGAGCAGTTCTTC,CASSEEGDFYNEQFF
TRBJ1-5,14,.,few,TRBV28,TGTGCCAGCAGTCTGGTACGGAGCAATCAGCCCCAGCATTTT,CASSLVRSNQPQHF
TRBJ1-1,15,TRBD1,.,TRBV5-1,TGCGCCAGCAGCCAACGGACAGGGACGAACACTGAAGCTTTCTTT,CASSQRTGTNTEAFF
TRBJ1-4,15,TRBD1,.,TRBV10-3,TGTGCCATCAGTGAGGGGACAGCAACTAATGAAAAACTGTTTTTT,CAISEGTATNEKLFF
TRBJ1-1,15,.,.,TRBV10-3,TGTGCCATCAGTGAGTCACCAGGGCTGAACACTGAAGCTTTCTTT,CAISESPGLNTEAFF
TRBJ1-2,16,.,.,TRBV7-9,TGTGCCAGCAGCTTATTAGGGGGTCAAGCTAACTATGGCTACACCTTC,CASSLLGGQANYGYTF
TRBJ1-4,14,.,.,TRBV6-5,TGTGCCAGCAGTCCCGGGGGGGGAACCGAAAAACTGTTTTTT,CASSPGGGTEKLFF
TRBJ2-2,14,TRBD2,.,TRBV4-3,TGCGCCAGCAGCCCCTGGGGGGGGACCGGGGAGCTGTTTTTT,CASSPWGGTGELFF
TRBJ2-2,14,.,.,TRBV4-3,TGCGCCAGCAGAGAACAGGTCATCACCGGGGAGCTGTTTTTT,CASREQVITGELFF
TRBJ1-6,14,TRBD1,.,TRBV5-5,TGTGCCAGCAGCTTGGGGACAGGAGAATCACCCCTCCACTTT,CASSLGTGESPLHF
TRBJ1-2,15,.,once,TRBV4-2,TGTGCCAGCAGCCAAGACGAGTTATTGCTCTATGGCTACACCTTC,CASSQDELLLYGYTF